The subject of this entry is one TCR beta chain. Its antigen is unidentified. This record belongs to a study of shared clonotypes between healthy human individuals. Study-wide results and caveats: An effect of sequencing depth on clonotype sharing among donors was expected.

Authors' methods: Filtering differed, since immunoSEQ gave only junction sequences and no quality scores. Sequenced by immunoSEQ multiplex PCR; TCRdb stores in-frame clones only, minus some. The D gene and trimming were derived from the DNA, and the V and J assignments and clone size from that table. The data hold about 730,000 clones, with 72% observed a single time. With V trimmed by 4 bases and J by 6 bases, 7 bases remained unmatched. Per the germline V gene, CDR1 is MGHRA and CDR2 is YSYEKL. The CDR3 covers 14 residues. This sequence originates from a woman in her twenties or thirties in good health. What was sequenced was memory CD4+ T cells sorted from blood. The subset was: CD45RA-negative fraction. The chain recombines TRBV4-1 with TRBJ2-7, with 9 positions matching TRBD1. DNA for the CDR3: TGCGCCAGCAGCCCGACAGGGGGTGTACGCGAGCAGTACTTC. The encoded protein is CASSPTGGVREQYF.